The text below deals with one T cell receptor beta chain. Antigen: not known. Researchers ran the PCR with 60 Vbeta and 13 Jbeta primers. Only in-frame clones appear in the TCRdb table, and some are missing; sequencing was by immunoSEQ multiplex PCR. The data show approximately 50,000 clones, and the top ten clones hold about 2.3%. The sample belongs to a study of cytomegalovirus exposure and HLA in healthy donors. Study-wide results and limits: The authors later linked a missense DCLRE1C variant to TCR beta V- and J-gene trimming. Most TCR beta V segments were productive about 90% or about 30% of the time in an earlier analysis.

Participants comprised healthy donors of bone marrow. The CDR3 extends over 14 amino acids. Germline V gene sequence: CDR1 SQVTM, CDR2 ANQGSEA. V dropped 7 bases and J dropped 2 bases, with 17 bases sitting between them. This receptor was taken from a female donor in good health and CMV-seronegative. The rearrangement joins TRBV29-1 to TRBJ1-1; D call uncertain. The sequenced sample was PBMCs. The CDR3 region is CSAGVRGRNTEAFF. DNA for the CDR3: TGCAGCGCCGGGGTTCGAGGTAGAAACACTGAAGCTTTCTTT.